The 22 T cell receptor beta chains below were found in one sample sequenced in a study of patients and donors after allogeneic stem cell transplantation. TCRdb re-derived calls from the RT-PCR reads in MiXCR, one entry per CDR3 protein. The sample has some 230,000 distinct CDR3 sequences; 13% to 15% are singletons. Sequenced sample: blood, either unsorted or a sorted T cell fraction (not recorded which). The receptors shown here come from a human donor who was either an allogeneic HSCT recipient or a stem cell or donor lymphocyte infusion donor (not recorded which). It is not recorded whose cells these are; they may come from a transplant donor.

The rearrangement links TRBV7-2 to TRBJ2-1; 7 bases line up with TRBD1. Unmatched junction bases numbered 4, after V lost 5 bases and J lost 9 bases. The germline V gene encodes CDR1 SGHTA and CDR2 FQGNSA. The CDR3 runs to 12 residues. CDR3 protein: CASSTGAGEQFF. Here the CDR3 DNA reads TGTGCCAGCAGCACAGGGGCGGGTGAGCAGTTCTTC. Supplemented by reference TRBV7-2 and TRBJ2-1, the full variable domain reads GAGVSQSPSNKVTEKGKDVELRCDPISGHTALYWYRQSLGQGLEFLIYFQGNSAPDKSGLPSDRFSAERTGGSVSTLTIQRTQQEDSAVYLCASSTGAGEQFFGPGTRLTVL.

This clonotype was seen many times. The chain combines TRBV29-1 with TRBJ2-7, with TRBD1 identical over 9 bases. CDR1 and CDR2 from the germline V gene are SQVTM and ANQGSEA. The CDR3 totals 13 residues. J was trimmed by 4 bases and V by 7 bases; bases with no gene match: 8. As DNA, the CDR3 is TGCAGCGCATCGACAGGGGGTGGTTACGAGCAGTACTTC. It is translated as CSASTGGGYEQYF.

This clonotype turned up a few times. The rearrangement joins TRBV5-1 to TRBJ2-5; either TRBD1 or TRBD2 may fit D (5 bases each). In germline, CDR1 is SGHRS, CDR2 YFSETQ. This CDR3 is 15 amino acids long. Trimming cost V 4 bases and J 2 bases, with 15 bases left between them. The CDR3: CASSGTGTQQETQYF. DNA for the CDR3: TGCGCCAGCAGCGGAACCGGGACGCAGCAAGAGACCCAGTACTTC.

This clonotype was recorded a few times. The chain couples TRBV7-8 to TRBJ2-5; the D is unclear. V lost 5 bases to trimming and J lost 3 bases, with 10 bases between them. The CDR3 sequence is 13 residues long. CDR1 SGHVS and CDR2 FQNEAQ come from the germline V gene. The CDR3 here is CASSTAPKETQYF. CDR3 nucleotide sequence: TGTGCCAGCAGCACCGCGCCCAAAGAGACCCAGTACTTC.

This clonotype was seen only a few times. The CDR3 loop reads CASSLAGSGDTQYF. The CDR3 DNA follows: TGTGCCAGCAGCTTAGCGGGATCAGGAGATACGCAGTATTTT. The chain links TRBV7-3 to TRBJ2-3; D possibly corresponds to TRBD2 (6 bases). Between the trimmed V and J ends, which lost 2 bases and 5 bases, there was a span of 11 bases. The CDR3 is 14 residues long. Germline lookup yields CDR1 SGHTA and CDR2 FQGTGA.

V usage is TRBV6-5 and J usage is TRBJ2-5; TRBD1 matches 8 bases. CDR1 is MNHEY and CDR2 is SVGAGI in the germline V gene. This CDR3 has 15 residues. J gave up 0 bases and V 4 bases, and 4 bases lay outside the gene matches. The CDR3: CASSSAGGYQETQYF. The DNA of the CDR3 is TGTGCCAGCAGTTCGGCAGGGGGCTACCAAGAGACCCAGTACTTC.

This clonotype has ten or more counts. This chain joins TRBV11-1 and TRBJ1-1, with 7 bases matching TRBD1. The CDR3 totals 16 residues. The germline gives CDR1 SGHAT, CDR2 FQDESV (reference sequence). J lost 1 base, V lost 5 bases, and 10 bases had no gene match. CDR3 DNA: TGTGCCAGCAGCCCAGGGTCAGGACAGGCGAACACTGAAGCTTTCTTT. This gives the protein CASSPGSGQANTEAFF.

This clonotype was seen ten or more times. The genes are TRBV7-2 and TRBJ2-7, with 8 bases that match TRBD2. Germline assignment: CDR1 SGHTA and CDR2 FQGNSA. The CDR3 length is 15 residues. The trim removed 5 bases at V and 4 bases at J, leaving 10 bases unmatched. The CDR3 region is CASSHTGAGGYEQYF. The CDR3 DNA reads TGTGCCAGCAGCCACACTGGGGCGGGGGGTTACGAGCAGTACTTC. Full variable domain (rest looked up from reference TRBV7-2 and TRBJ2-7): GAGVSQSPSNKVTEKGKDVELRCDPISGHTALYWYRQSLGQGLEFLIYFQGNSAPDKSGLPSDRFSAERTGGSVSTLTIQRTQQEDSAVYLCASSHTGAGGYEQYFGPGTRLTVT.

In regard to this clonotype: Without the conserved terminal phenylalanine or tryptophan, this CDR3 likely stems from a read error. V and J are TRBV5-6 and TRBJ1-2; D unresolved. The CDR3 covers 13 residues. Germline V gene data show CDR1 as SGHDT and CDR2 as YYEEEE. The V gene lost 0 bases and the J gene lost 2 bases, with 5 bases spanning the gap. The CDR3 loop reads CASSLGGNYGYTI. The CDR3 nucleotides read TGTGCCAGCAGCTTGGGTGGAAACTATGGCTACACCATC.

This clonotype was recorded a few times. The chain carries TRBV6-5 and TRBJ2-7, with 9 nucleotides matching TRBD1. After removal of 0 bases from V and 5 bases from J, the junction contained 5 bases not matched to a gene. The CDR3 contains 15 residues. The germline V gene encodes CDR1 MNHEY and CDR2 SVGAGI. For the CDR3, the DNA is TGTGCCAGCAGTTACTCGGGGACAGGGCTCCACGAGCAGTACTTC. This gives the protein CASSYSGTGLHEQYF.

The chain uses TRBV12-3 or TRBV12-4 and TRBJ1-2, with no clear D. V was pared by 2 bases and J by 1 base, with 17 bases between. This CDR3 has 17 residues. The CDR3 DNA sequence: TGTGCCAGCAGTTTATTACCGGGAAGGCTATTTAACTATGGCTACACCTTC. As protein: CASSLLPGRLFNYGYTF.

This clonotype was picked up a small number of times. The chain links TRBV7-2 to TRBJ1-2; D gene unclear. The V end lost 1 base, the J end lost 0 bases, and 12 bases lay between the germline ends. The V gene's germline CDR1 is SGHTA and CDR2 FQGNSA. This CDR3 is 16 amino acids long. In nucleotides, the CDR3 is TGTGCCAGCAGCTTAGGTGGCGGACGTTCTAACTATGGCTACACCTTC. The encoded protein is CASSLGGGRSNYGYTF.

The chain joins TRBV6-2 or TRBV6-3 to TRBJ2-3; no clear D gene. The CDR3 covers 14 residues. The germline gives CDR1 MNHEY, CDR2 SVGEGT. V was pared by 5 bases and J by 3 bases, with 12 bases between. CDR3 nucleotide sequence: TGTGCCAGCAGTGGGCTAGGCTGGACAGATACGCAGTATTTT. Translating it yields CASSGLGWTDTQYF.

This chain connects TRBV20-1 to TRBJ2-2, with 9 bases matching TRBD2. This CDR3 has 16 amino acids. Germline V gene lookup returns CDR1 DFQATT and CDR2 SNEGSKA (reference sequence). Losses at the gene ends were 2 bases for V and 7 bases for J; bases not matched to a gene: 11. DNA for the CDR3: TGCAGTGCTAGACCCCCCGGCGGGGGGGCGATCGGGGAGCTGTTTTTT. This encodes CSARPPGGGAIGELFF.

A few counts support this clonotype. The gene calls are TRBV7-9 and TRBJ2-2; D remains ambiguous. Trimming removed 7 bases from V and 2 bases from J, with 14 bases in between. The CDR3 sequence is 15 residues long. CDR1 is SEHNR and CDR2 is FQNEAQ in the germline V gene (reference sequence). The CDR3 loop is CASTPIQLNTGELFF. The CDR3 DNA sequence: TGTGCCAGCACCCCGATACAACTTAACACCGGGGAGCTGTTTTTT.

The rearrangement uses TRBV3-1 and TRBJ2-7; TRBD1 matches 10 bases. In germline, CDR1 is LGHDT, CDR2 YNNKEL (reference sequence). J was trimmed by 3 bases and V by 1 base; bases with no gene match: 3. CDR3 size: 15 residues. The CDR3 DNA reads TGTGCCAGCAGCCAAGGGACAGGGGGAAACTACGAGCAGTACTTC. This sequence encodes CASSQGTGGNYEQYF.

This clonotype was counted many times. The chain carries TRBV4-2 and TRBJ1-2; D is ambiguous. In germline, CDR1 is LGHNA, CDR2 YNFKEQ. The CDR3 loop spans 12 amino acids. Trimming cost V 2 bases and J 4 bases, with 5 bases left between them. The CDR3 nucleotides read TGTGCCAGCAGCCAAAATTCCTATGGCTACACCTTC. Its translation: CASSQNSYGYTF.

This clonotype turned up a few times. The chain recombines TRBV12-3 or TRBV12-4 with TRBJ1-5, with D perhaps matching TRBD1 (5 bases). The CDR3 runs 15 residues. The V end lost 2 bases, the J end lost 3 bases, and 11 bases lay between the germline ends. The CDR3 sequence: CASSLTGPDNQPQHF. As DNA, the CDR3 is TGTGCCAGCAGTTTAACGGGGCCCGACAATCAGCCCCAGCATTTT.

This clonotype was seen a handful of times. The chain joins TRBV30 to TRBJ2-7, with no clear D. Germline lookup yields CDR1 GTSNPN and CDR2 SVGIG (reference sequence). Trimming removed 0 bases at V and 5 bases at J, with 11 bases between. This CDR3 is built from 13 residues. CDR3 amino acids: CAWSVRPRDEQYF. The CDR3 DNA reads TGTGCCTGGAGTGTTCGCCCACGGGACGAGCAGTACTTC.

The chain couples TRBV5-1 to TRBJ2-1; 12 nucleotides match TRBD2. This CDR3 comprises 13 residues. V was clipped by 7 bases and J by 9 bases; unmatched bases: 5. Looked up from germline, CDR1 is SGHRS and CDR2 is YFSETQ. The CDR3: CASVGLAGTEQFF. The CDR3 DNA sequence: TGCGCCAGCGTGGGACTAGCGGGTACTGAGCAGTTCTTC.

The chain is built from TRBV20-1 and TRBJ2-3; 12 bases align to TRBD2. The CDR3 contains 19 residues. V shed 6 bases and J 6 bases; nucleotides not matched to a gene: 22. Germline-derived CDR1 and CDR2 are DFQATT and SNEGSKA (reference sequence). Here the CDR3 DNA reads TGCAGTGCCCCGGGACAGTTCAAACTAGCGGGGGGCCAACCGGATACGCAGTATTTT. This sequence encodes CSAPGQFKLAGGQPDTQYF.

The gene calls are TRBV30 and TRBJ1-3; 7 bases are a match to TRBD1. Germline assignment: CDR1 GTSNPN and CDR2 SVGIG (reference sequence). The CDR3 is 15 residues long. V dropped 2 bases and J dropped 0; count of bases not matched to a gene: 4. The CDR3 DNA reads as TGTGCCTGGAGTCAAGACAGGGACTCTGGAAACACCATATATTTT. Its protein is CAWSQDRDSGNTIYF.